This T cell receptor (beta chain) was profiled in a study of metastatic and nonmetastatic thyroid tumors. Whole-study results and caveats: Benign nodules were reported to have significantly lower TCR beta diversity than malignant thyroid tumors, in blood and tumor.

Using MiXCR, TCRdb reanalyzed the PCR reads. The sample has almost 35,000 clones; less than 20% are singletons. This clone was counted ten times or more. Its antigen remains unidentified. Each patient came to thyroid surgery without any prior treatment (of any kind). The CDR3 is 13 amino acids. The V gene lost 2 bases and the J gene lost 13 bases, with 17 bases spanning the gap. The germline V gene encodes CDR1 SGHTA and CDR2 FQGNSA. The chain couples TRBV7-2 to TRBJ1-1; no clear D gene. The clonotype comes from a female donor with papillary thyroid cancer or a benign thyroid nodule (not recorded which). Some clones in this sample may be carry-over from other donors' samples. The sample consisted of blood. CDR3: CASSLNLRAPVFF. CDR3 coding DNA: TGTGCCAGCAGCTTAAATCTTCGGGCCCCAGTTTTCTTT.